This T cell receptor (beta chain) comes out of a study of T cell repertoires in cytomegalovirus infection. Overall study: In public TCR beta signatures, there were indications of both CMV infection and matching HLA type.

Whole-study findings and limits: The ex vivo response was dominated by HLA-C-restricted CMV-specific TCR beta clonotypes. Of the TCR beta families, the public ones yielded a cumulative frequency that identified carriers of CMV plus the relevant HLA.

Details on this clonotype: Its antigen is not identified.

Trimming cost V 3 bases and J 5 bases; bases outside gene matches: 5. This CDR3 contains 14 residues. The germline CDR1 and CDR2 sequences are SGHNT and YYREEE (reference sequence). One entry per CDR3 protein results from TCRdb running MiXCR on the reads. The sample shows around 550,000 distinct CDR3 sequences, less than 30% of them seen only once. The material sequenced was PBMCs. This receptor was identified in a human donor in good health (CMV status not recorded). Some clones in this sample may be carry-over from other donors' samples. This chain joins TRBV5-4 and TRBJ2-3; 8 bases are shared with TRBD1. The CDR3 is CASSSGTGGDTQYF. The CDR3 region has the DNA TGTGCCAGCAGCTCCGGGACAGGAGGAGATACGCAGTATTTT.